This entry lists 3 T cell receptor beta chains sequenced from one sample in a study of cytomegalovirus exposure and HLA in healthy donors. The PCR ran on 60 Vbeta and 13 Jbeta primers. Method: immunoSEQ multiplex PCR; TCRdb's copy keeps in-frame clones and lacks some. Of about 180,000 clones in the sample, around 80% are singletons; the top ten hold around 3.4%. Sequenced: PBMCs. The receptors shown here come from a woman aged 55-69 years in good health and CMV-seropositive.

This sequence joins TRBV28 and TRBJ2-5, with TRBD2 identical over 7 bases. This CDR3 spans 13 amino acids. Germline CDR1 reads MDHEN; CDR2 reads SYDVKM. With V trimmed by 6 bases and J by 3 bases, 4 bases remained unmatched. As DNA, the CDR3 is TGTGCCAGCAGCCAGGGAGGGAAAGAGACCCAGTACTTC. Translated: CASSQGGKETQYF.

Of note for this clone: The identical CDR3 is also encoded by other nucleotide sequences in the sample. The chain links TRBV19 to TRBJ1-5; perhaps TRBD1 as D (6 bases). Trimming removed 3 bases at V and 3 bases at J, with 12 bases between. Germline V gene sequence: CDR1 LNHDA, CDR2 SQIVND (reference sequence). The CDR3 covers 15 residues. The chain's CDR3 is CASSIGRGPNQPQHF. The CDR3 region has the DNA TGTGCCAGTAGTATCGGCAGGGGTCCCAATCAGCCCCAGCATTTT.

The chain couples TRBV5-5 to TRBJ1-4; D not certain. CDR1 SGHKS and CDR2 YYEKEE come from the germline V gene (reference sequence). V was trimmed by 4 bases and J by 5 bases, leaving 9 bases between them. This CDR3 has 13 residues. The CDR3 DNA is TGTGCCAGCAGCCGGGATCCGAATGAAAAACTGTTTTTT. Amino acid sequence: CASSRDPNEKLFF.